This is a list of T cell receptor beta chains from one sample in a study of identical twins. MiXCR, applied by TCRdb to the 5' RACE reads, yields one record per CDR3 protein. The sample lists approximately 680,000 distinct CDR3 sequences, roughly 6.6% occurring once. The same data also went into a second study, on yellow fever vaccine responses in identical twins.

Sequenced: PBMCs. These receptors all stem from a woman aged 18-35 years in good health. CDR3s include the opening cysteine and the closing phenylalanine or tryptophan. D genes are given only for firm matches. Some rows mark clone size as missing; the rest say once, few, many or name a class of expanded clone.

j_gene | v_gene | len | abundance | d_gene | CDR3nt | CDR3aa
TRBJ2-1 | TRBV12-3/TRBV12-4 | 15 | many | TRBD2 | TGTGCCAGCAGTTTAGCGGCGGGGGGGGTCGGTGAGCAGTTCTTC | CASSLAAGGVGEQFF
TRBJ2-4 | TRBV4-2 | 17 | many | TRBD2 | TGTGCCAGCAGCCAATTCGAGCGGGGGGCGGTGGGAAACATTCAGTACTTC | CASSQFERGAVGNIQYF
TRBJ1-5 | TRBV12-5 | 16 | many | NA | TGTGCTAGTGCAAATATCCAGGGAGAAGGGAATCAGCCCCAGCATTTT | CASANIQGEGNQPQHF
TRBJ2-7 | TRBV3-1 | 16 | NA | TRBD2 | TGTGCCAGCAGCCATATACGACTAGCGGGGGCCTACGAGCAGTACTTC | CASSHIRLAGAYEQYF
TRBJ2-1 | TRBV7-8 | 13 | many | TRBD2 | TGTGCCAGCAGGACTAGCGGGAGCCATGAGCAGTTCTTC | CASRTSGSHEQFF
TRBJ2-5 | TRBV5-1 | 15 | few | TRBD1 | TGCGCCAGCAGGGGAGTCGGGACAGCCCAAGAGACCCAGTACTTC | CASRGVGTAQETQYF
TRBJ2-7 | TRBV5-1 | 16 | NA | TRBD2 | TGCGCCAGCAGCTTGTGGGGGACTAGCGGGATCTACGAGCAGTACTTC | CASSLWGTSGIYEQYF
TRBJ1-1 | TRBV10-3 | 17 | few | TRBD1 | TGTGCCACCGGGGGTGGGACAGCCGCCCCGCTCGGCACTGAAGCTTTCTTT | CATGGGTAAPLGTEAFF
TRBJ2-7 | TRBV3-1 | 15 | many | NA | TGTGCCAGCAGCCAGAATAGCGCCAGCTCCTACGAGCAGTACTTC | CASSQNSASSYEQYF
TRBJ2-1 | TRBV29-1 | 15 | many | TRBD1 | TGCAGCGTTGACCCGACAGGGCTTGGAGTCGGTGAGCAGTTCTTC | CSVDPTGLGVGEQFF
TRBJ2-5 | TRBV6-2/TRBV6-3 | 14 | NA | NA | TGTGCCAGCACCAAAGGGCGGAACCAAGAGACCCAGTACTTC | CASTKGRNQETQYF
TRBJ2-3 | TRBV2 | 14 | many | NA | TGTGCCAGCACCGAAGCGGAACTCACAGATACGCAGTATTTT | CASTEAELTDTQYF
TRBJ2-3 | TRBV12-3/TRBV12-4 | 11 | many | NA | TGTGCCAGCAGCCTCTTGGGTACGCAGTATTTT | CASSLLGTQYF
TRBJ2-3 | TRBV15 | 17 | few | NA | TGTGCCACCAGCAGAGATACCCCGGACCGTAGCACAGATACGCAGTATTTT | CATSRDTPDRSTDTQYF
TRBJ2-3 | TRBV15 | 14 | NA | NA | TGTGCCACCAGCAGAGATCCCGTAAAATTCGAGCAGTATTTT | CATSRDPVKFEQYF
TRBJ1-1 | TRBV3-1 | 16 | NA | TRBD1 | TGTGCCAGCAGCCTCAGCGGACAGGGGTTGAACACTGAAGCTTTCTTT | CASSLSGQGLNTEAFF
TRBJ2-1 | TRBV7-2 | 17 | NA | TRBD2 | TGTGCCAGCAGCTTAGGGGTTAGCGGGACTTCCTACAATGAGCAGTTCTTC | CASSLGVSGTSYNEQFF
TRBJ2-3 | TRBV11-2 | 13 | few | NA | TGTGCCAGCAGCTTAGATCGGCAGGGAACGCAGTATTTT | CASSLDRQGTQYF